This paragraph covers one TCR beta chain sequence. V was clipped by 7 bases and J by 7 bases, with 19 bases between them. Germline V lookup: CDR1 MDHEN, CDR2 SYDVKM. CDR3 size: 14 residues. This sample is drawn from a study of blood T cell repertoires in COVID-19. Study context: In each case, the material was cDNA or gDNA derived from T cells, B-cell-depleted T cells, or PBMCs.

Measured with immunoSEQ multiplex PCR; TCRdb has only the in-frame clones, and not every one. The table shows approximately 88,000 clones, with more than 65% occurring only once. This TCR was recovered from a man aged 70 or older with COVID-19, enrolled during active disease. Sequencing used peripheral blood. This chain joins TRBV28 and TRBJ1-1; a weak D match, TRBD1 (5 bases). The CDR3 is CASTPDKEFGEAFF. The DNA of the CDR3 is TGTGCCAGCACCCCGGACAAGGAGTTCGGTGAAGCTTTCTTT.